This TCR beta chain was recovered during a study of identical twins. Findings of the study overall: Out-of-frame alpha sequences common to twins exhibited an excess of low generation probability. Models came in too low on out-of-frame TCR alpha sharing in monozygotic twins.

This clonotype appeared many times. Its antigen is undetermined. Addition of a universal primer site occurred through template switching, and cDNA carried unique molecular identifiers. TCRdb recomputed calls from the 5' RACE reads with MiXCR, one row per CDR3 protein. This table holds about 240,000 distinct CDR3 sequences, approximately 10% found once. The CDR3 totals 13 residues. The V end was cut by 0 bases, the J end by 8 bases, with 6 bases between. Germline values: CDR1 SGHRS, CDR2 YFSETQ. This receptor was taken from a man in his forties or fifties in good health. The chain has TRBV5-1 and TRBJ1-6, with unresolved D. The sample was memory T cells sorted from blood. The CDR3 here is CASSLAEDSPLHF. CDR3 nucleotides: TGCGCCAGCAGCTTGGCCGAGGATTCACCCCTCCACTTT.